The T cell receptor (beta chain) described here comes from a study of breast tumors, draining lymph nodes, adjacent tissues. Study-wide points: Tumor repertoires ranked between lymph nodes and nontumor tissue in diversity, with V and J gene preferences.

TCRdb re-derived calls from the multiplex PCR reads in MiXCR, one entry per CDR3 protein. This sample carries hundreds of thousands of distinct CDR3 sequences, roughly 32% of them seen once, and the ten largest clones take approximately 1.5%. Of note for this clonotype: Its antigen is not identified.

Breast cancer patients provided tissue from their axillary draining lymph nodes. The TCR was taken from a female donor with breast cancer. Some clones in this sample may be carry-over from other donors' samples. What was sequenced was axillary lymph node tissue.

CDR3 protein: CASSLGTSGGGTGELFF. In DNA form, the CDR3 reads TGTGCCAGCAGCTTAGGGACTAGCGGGGGCGGCACCGGGGAGCTGTTTTTT. V is TRBV7-3 and J is TRBJ2-2, with 14 bases identical to TRBD2. Germline V lookup: CDR1 SGHTA, CDR2 FQGTGA. This CDR3 comprises 17 residues. V shed 2 bases and J 4 bases; nucleotides not matched to a gene: 3.